This is a list of T cell receptor beta chains from one sample in a study of cytomegalovirus exposure and HLA in healthy donors. The table came from immunoSEQ multiplex PCR; TCRdb's copy has only in-frame clones and leaves some out. In the table there are approximately 270,000 clones, about 90% of which are singletons. The sequenced sample consisted of PBMCs. Receptor source: a man between 18 and 35 years old in good health and CMV-seropositive. Both conserved end residues are part of each CDR3. A D gene is named only where the DNA matches it firmly. Only some rows state a clone size, as once, few, many or a class for expanded clones.

V	D	J	size	DNA	CDR3
TRBV5-1	NA	TRBJ2-7	NA	TGCGCCAGCAGCTTCGCAGGGGATTACGAGCAGTACTTC	CASSFAGDYEQYF
TRBV10-3	NA	TRBJ1-2	NA	TGTGCCATCAGAACAGACCCCTCCGGCTACACCTTC	CAIRTDPSGYTF
TRBV9	TRBD1	TRBJ1-1	NA	TGTGCCAGCAGCGTAGTAGGGGGCTTTAACACTGAAGCTTTCTTT	CASSVVGGFNTEAFF
TRBV30	NA	TRBJ2-2	NA	TGTGCCTGGAGTGTTATCGGGGGAAAAATCGGGGAGCTGTTTTTT	CAWSVIGGKIGELFF
TRBV5-6	NA	TRBJ1-4	once	TGTGCCAGCAGCTTGGCTGGAAGAGATGAAAAACTGTTTTTT	CASSLAGRDEKLFF
TRBV18	TRBD2	TRBJ2-7	NA	TGTGCCAGCTCACCAGTTGGGGGGGACTACGAGCAGTACTTC	CASSPVGGDYEQYF
TRBV6-5	TRBD2	TRBJ2-1	NA	TGTGCCAGCAGTTATCGAGCGGGAGCTGCCCTAAATGAGCAGTTCTTC	CASSYRAGAALNEQFF
TRBV13	NA	TRBJ2-1	NA	TGTGCCAGCAGCAAAAACGTGGGGAATGAGCAGTTCTTC	CASSKNVGNEQFF
TRBV7-8	NA	TRBJ1-1	NA	TGTGCCAGCAGCTCCAGGGGGAACACTGAAGCTTTCTTT	CASSSRGNTEAFF
TRBV11-2	NA	TRBJ2-2	NA	TGTGCCAGCAGCTTTGAGGGTCTCACCGGGGAGCTGTTTTTT	CASSFEGLTGELFF
TRBV6-1	NA	TRBJ2-3	NA	TGTGCCAGCAGTGCACCTTACAGGAGCTCCGATACGCAGTATTTT	CASSAPYRSSDTQYF
TRBV5-1	NA	TRBJ2-6	NA	TGCGCCAGCAGCTCGGGCGCGGACTCTGGGGCCAACGTCCTGACTTTC	CASSSGADSGANVLTF
TRBV7-3	NA	TRBJ2-5	NA	TGTGCCAGCAGCTTAACGGACGGCCAGACCCAGTACTTC	CASSLTDGQTQYF
TRBV5-1	NA	TRBJ2-6	NA	TGCGCCAGCAGGTCACCCGGGACTCAATCTGGGGCCAACGTCCTGACTTTC	CASRSPGTQSGANVLTF
TRBV11-2	NA	TRBJ2-7	NA	TGTGCCAGCAGCCCGGCCACCTACGAGCAGTACTTC	CASSPATYEQYF
TRBV27	NA	TRBJ1-3	NA	TGTGCCAGCAGTTTACAGGGCAGCTCTGGAAACACCATATATTTT	CASSLQGSSGNTIYF
TRBV5-1	TRBD2	TRBJ2-2	NA	TGCGCCAGCAGCGCGGGGCTAGCGGGAGCCACGAACACCGGGGAGCTGTTTTTT	CASSAGLAGATNTGELFF